The entry below describes one T cell receptor (beta chain). Its antigen is unidentified. The sample comes from a study of Graves' ophthalmopathy and Graves' hyperthyroidism. At the level of the study: At initial diagnosis, peripheral blood was obtained, and this preceded any treatment. Study-level points and caveats: It was with around 70% sensitivity and 72% to 75% specificity that the model predicted ophthalmopathy progression.

Deletions cut 2 bases from V and 5 bases from J, with 10 bases between. The CDR3 spans 14 residues. It was on clinical symptoms, serum thyroxine, TRAb, thyroid ultrasound and orbital computed tomography that diagnosis relied. The study amplified TCR beta CDR3 regions using RNA transcripts. The authors performed first-round RT-PCR with HTBI primers and then a second-round multiplex PCR. From the multiplex PCR reads, TCRdb called clonotypes with MiXCR, one entry per CDR3 protein. The sample lists about 240,000 distinct CDR3 sequences, around 42% seen once, with over 40% in the top ten. Sequencing used peripheral blood. The chain carries TRBV12-3 or TRBV12-4 and TRBJ1-5; D gene ambiguous. This clonotype originated in an adult man with Graves' ophthalmopathy. CDR3 sequence: CASSLSGGDQPQHF. The DNA of the CDR3 is TGTGCCAGCAGTTTAAGCGGCGGGGATCAGCCCCAGCATTTT.